Listed below are T cell receptor beta chains from one sample, sequenced in a study of siplizumab effects on memory and regulatory T cells. The protocol was immunoSEQ multiplex PCR, while the TCRdb copy is restricted to in-frame clones and leaves out a portion. The sample comprises over 95,000 clones, 80% to 95% of which are singletons, and around 0.16% rests with the top ten. Material: non-Treg CD4+ T cells sorted from blood. These receptors were collected from a human donor in good health. Both conserved end residues are part of each CDR3. Each record gives: J gene, D gene, V gene, CDR3 DNA, CDR3 protein. A D gene is named only where the DNA matches it firmly.

j_call: TRBJ2-5
d_call: NA
v_call: TRBV5-1
cdr3_nt: TGCGCCAGCAGCTTTCTCGGGACGTTCCAAGAGACCCAGTACTTC
cdr3_aa: CASSFLGTFQETQYF

j_call: TRBJ1-2
d_call: NA
v_call: TRBV5-1
cdr3_nt: TGCGCCAGCAGCCGAGGGGAAGTGGGCTATGGCTACACCTTC
cdr3_aa: CASSRGEVGYGYTF

j_call: TRBJ2-5
d_call: TRBD2
v_call: TRBV9
cdr3_nt: TGTGCCAGCAGCGCTTCTAGCGGGGGGGCCCGGGAGACCCAGTACTTC
cdr3_aa: CASSASSGGARETQYF

j_call: TRBJ1-5
d_call: TRBD1
v_call: TRBV4-2
cdr3_nt: TGTGCCAGCAGCCACGCCGCCTTGGGGACAGGGGAAGAGCCCCAGCATTTT
cdr3_aa: CASSHAALGTGEEPQHF

j_call: TRBJ2-7
d_call: TRBD2
v_call: TRBV30
cdr3_nt: TGTGCCTGGAGTGTACTGGGACTAGCGGGGGCTTGGGGCGAGCAGTACTTC
cdr3_aa: CAWSVLGLAGAWGEQYF

j_call: TRBJ1-5
d_call: TRBD1
v_call: TRBV7-2
cdr3_nt: TGTGCCAGCAGCGCGGGGACAGGCTTACGCAATCAGCCCCAGCATTTT
cdr3_aa: CASSAGTGLRNQPQHF

j_call: TRBJ1-1
d_call: TRBD1
v_call: TRBV19
cdr3_nt: TGTGCCAGTAGTCAGGGGGCGCGGGGTGAAGCTTTCTTT
cdr3_aa: CASSQGARGEAFF

j_call: TRBJ2-3
d_call: TRBD1
v_call: TRBV18
cdr3_nt: TGTGCCAGCTCACTGTACAGGGGAACTAGCACAGATACGCAGTATTTT
cdr3_aa: CASSLYRGTSTDTQYF

j_call: TRBJ1-2
d_call: TRBD1
v_call: TRBV4-1
cdr3_nt: TGCGCCAGCAGCCACCTCCTCGGGACAGGGGTTAACTATGGCTACACCTTC
cdr3_aa: CASSHLLGTGVNYGYTF

j_call: TRBJ2-5
d_call: NA
v_call: TRBV14
cdr3_nt: TGTGCCAGCAGCCAAAATCAAGAGACCCAGTACTTC
cdr3_aa: CASSQNQETQYF

j_call: TRBJ2-7
d_call: TRBD2
v_call: TRBV11-2
cdr3_nt: TGTGCCAGCAGCACCCCGGGACTAGGGGGCGAGCAGTACTTC
cdr3_aa: CASSTPGLGGEQYF

j_call: TRBJ2-7
d_call: TRBD1
v_call: TRBV5-6
cdr3_nt: TGTGCCAGCAGCCCGGGACAGGGCGAGCAGTACTTC
cdr3_aa: CASSPGQGEQYF

j_call: TRBJ1-2
d_call: NA
v_call: TRBV5-6
cdr3_nt: TGTGCCAGCAGCTTCGGGGAGGGCTACACCTTC
cdr3_aa: CASSFGEGYTF

j_call: TRBJ2-1
d_call: TRBD1
v_call: TRBV5-6
cdr3_nt: TGTGCCAGCAGCTTCTGGGACAGGGATTACAATGAGCAGTTCTTC
cdr3_aa: CASSFWDRDYNEQFF

j_call: TRBJ2-6
d_call: NA
v_call: TRBV18
cdr3_nt: TGTGCCAGCTCAGGGGTGTTGGGGTCTGGGGCCAACGTCCTGACTTTC
cdr3_aa: CASSGVLGSGANVLTF

j_call: TRBJ1-1
d_call: NA
v_call: TRBV28
cdr3_nt: TGTGCCAGCAGTTTACGGGGTACTGAAGCTTTCTTT
cdr3_aa: CASSLRGTEAFF

j_call: TRBJ2-1
d_call: TRBD2
v_call: TRBV14
cdr3_nt: TGTGCCAGCAGCCAGGGGACTAGCGCTTCTGAGCAGTTCTTC
cdr3_aa: CASSQGTSASEQFF

j_call: TRBJ2-2
d_call: TRBD2
v_call: TRBV5-1
cdr3_nt: TGCGCCAGTGACCAGCGGGGGGGGAACACCGGGGAGCTGTTTTTT
cdr3_aa: CASDQRGGNTGELFF

j_call: TRBJ1-2
d_call: NA
v_call: TRBV6-6
cdr3_nt: TGTGCCAGCAGTCCCGGGACCCCCGGGGAGGGCTACACCTTC
cdr3_aa: CASSPGTPGEGYTF

j_call: TRBJ2-7
d_call: NA
v_call: TRBV7-3
cdr3_nt: TGTGCCAGCAGCCCTACACACGGGGGAGACGAGCAGTACTTC
cdr3_aa: CASSPTHGGDEQYF

j_call: TRBJ2-2
d_call: NA
v_call: TRBV7-3
cdr3_nt: TGTGCCAGCAGCTTACTCCCGCTCCGGGGCGGCTTGAACACCGGGGAGCTGTTTTTT
cdr3_aa: CASSLLPLRGGLNTGELFF

j_call: TRBJ2-5
d_call: NA
v_call: TRBV14
cdr3_nt: TGTGCCAGCAGTCAGGGGTTCGTCCCCCAAGAGACCCAGTACTTC
cdr3_aa: CASSQGFVPQETQYF

j_call: TRBJ2-1
d_call: TRBD1
v_call: TRBV25-1
cdr3_nt: TGTGCCAGCAGAGGGGGCCAACCCAACAATGAGCAGTTCTTC
cdr3_aa: CASRGGQPNNEQFF

j_call: TRBJ1-2
d_call: NA
v_call: TRBV30
cdr3_nt: TGTGCCTGGAGTTGGGCAGGTGCTGGCTACACCTTC
cdr3_aa: CAWSWAGAGYTF